This T cell receptor beta chain was recorded in a study of STAT3 mutations in large granular lymphocyte leukemia. Clones were read by immunoSEQ multiplex PCR, and TCRdb kept only the in-frame ones, dropping some. The sample consists of some 10,000 clones, 85% of them appearing once. General study points: At least one immunodominant TCR beta clonotype appeared in every T-cell large granular lymphocyte leukemia patient.

As concerns this clone: Its antigen is not known.

The CDR3 length is 16 residues. The V gene end was trimmed by 4 bases and the J gene end by 9 bases; junction bases not matched to a gene: 14. CDR1 and CDR2 from the germline V gene are SGHRS and YFSETQ. The clonotype originates from a man of 80 years or more with T-cell large granular lymphocyte leukemia. Some clones in this sample may be carry-over from other donors' samples. Sequencing was carried out using peripheral blood mononuclear cells. The genes are TRBV5-1 and TRBJ2-1; 9 positions match TRBD2. The CDR3 protein is CASSQIAGAYDSEQFF. CDR3 nucleotides: TGCGCCAGCAGCCAAATAGCGGGGGCCTATGACAGTGAGCAGTTCTTC.